These T cell receptor beta chains were read from a single sample in a study of regulatory T cells in long-lasting Graves disease. MiXCR, run by TCRdb on the multiplex PCR reads, gives a single entry per CDR3 protein. In the table there are some 470,000 distinct CDR3 sequences, under 25% of which are singletons. The specimen was peripheral blood mononuclear cells (PBMCs), collected when the disease was refractory, from a patient treated with antithyroid drugs. These receptors originate from a female donor with Graves disease. Each CDR3 is given with its conserved first and last residue. Each record gives: V gene, D gene, clone size, J gene, CDR3 protein, CDR3 DNA. D genes are given only for firm matches. Part of the rows lack a size; the others show once, few, many or a class for expanded clones.

TRBV28,NA,many,TRBJ1-2,CASSPTDSRGYTF,TGTGCCAGCAGTCCCACGGACTCGCGGGGCTACACCTTC
TRBV7-2,NA,many,TRBJ1-6,CASSFGQLGSPLHF,TGTGCCAGCAGCTTTGGACAGCTGGGTTCACCCCTCCACTTT
TRBV3-1,NA,NA,TRBJ2-2,CASSPWTVRSGELFF,TGTGCCAGCAGCCCTTGGACAGTCAGGTCCGGGGAGCTGTTTTTT
TRBV2,TRBD1,NA,TRBJ1-1,CASSEWGQGRAEAFF,TGTGCCAGCAGTGAGTGGGGACAGGGCCGCGCTGAAGCTTTCTTT
TRBV28,NA,many,TRBJ1-1,CASSLQGGSAEAFF,TGTGCCAGCAGTTTACAGGGTGGGAGCGCTGAAGCTTTCTTT
TRBV28,NA,many,TRBJ1-2,CASSLATSLYGYTF,TGTGCCAGCAGTTTAGCAACATCCCTCTATGGCTACACCTTC
TRBV6-2/TRBV6-3,NA,many,TRBJ1-6,CASSDGTESSYNSPLHF,TGTGCCAGCAGTGACGGGACGGAGAGCTCCTATAATTCACCCCTCCACTTT
TRBV6-9,NA,few,TRBJ2-7,CASSYLQGPGDEQYF,TGTGCCAGCAGTTACCTCCAGGGCCCCGGGGACGAGCAGTACTTC
TRBV28,TRBD1,many,TRBJ1-4,CASSLSTGGIEKLFF,TGTGCCAGCAGTTTATCGACAGGGGGCATTGAAAAACTGTTTTTT
TRBV7-2,TRBD2,few,TRBJ2-7,CASSLRSAGGLGTEQYF,TGTGCCAGCAGCTTAAGGTCAGCGGGAGGGCTGGGTACCGAGCAGTACTTC
TRBV29-1,TRBD1,few,TRBJ1-1,CSVEDLLTGTGENTEAFF,TGCAGCGTTGAAGATCTGCTCACCGGGACAGGGGAGAACACTGAAGCTTTCTTT
TRBV2,NA,many,TRBJ1-1,CASTRHRNTEAFF,TGTGCCAGCACTAGACACAGGAACACTGAAGCTTTCTTT
TRBV6-5,NA,NA,TRBJ2-2,CASSWTTTGELFF,TGTGCCAGCAGTTGGACAACAACCGGGGAGCTGTTTTTT
TRBV24-1,TRBD1,NA,TRBJ2-5,CATRDRGEETQYF,TGTGCCACCAGGGACAGGGGGGAAGAGACCCAGTACTTC
TRBV20-1,NA,NA,TRBJ1-2,CSARGTEQGGAYGYTF,TGCAGTGCTAGAGGGACCGAACAGGGAGGGGCCTATGGCTACACCTTC
TRBV7-8,NA,many,TRBJ1-4,CASSLESVNEKLFF,TGTGCCAGCAGCTTAGAATCGGTTAATGAAAAACTGTTTTTT
TRBV7-9,TRBD1,NA,TRBJ2-1,CASSARDRSYNEQFF,TGTGCCAGCAGCGCTCGGGACAGGAGCTACAATGAGCAGTTCTTC
TRBV15,NA,few,TRBJ2-7,CATSRDKTTSYEQYF,TGTGCCACCAGCAGAGATAAGACTACCTCCTACGAGCAGTACTTC
TRBV12-3/TRBV12-4,NA,few,TRBJ1-5,CASTGTVVGNQPQHF,TGTGCCAGCACCGGGACGGTGGTTGGCAATCAGCCCCAGCATTTT
TRBV11-2,NA,many,TRBJ2-7,CAVLQVEKYF,TGTGCCGTCCTCCAGGTGGAGAAATACTTC
TRBV12-3/TRBV12-4,NA,few,TRBJ2-2,CASSSQGPGELFF,TGTGCCAGCAGTTCGCAGGGCCCCGGGGAGCTGTTTTTT
TRBV7-2,NA,few,TRBJ2-7,CASSSSGAPGVEQYF,TGTGCCAGCAGCTCATCAGGGGCCCCAGGGGTGGAGCAGTACTTC
TRBV20-1,NA,many,TRBJ2-5,CSARDVTAGKETQYF,TGCAGTGCTAGAGATGTTACAGCCGGAAAGGAGACCCAGTACTTC
TRBV12-3/TRBV12-4,NA,many,TRBJ1-2,CASSFSPGVYGYTF,TGTGCCAGCAGTTTCTCGCCGGGGGTATATGGCTACACCTTC
TRBV6-9,NA,NA,TRBJ2-2,CASSNPNTGELFF,TGTGCCAGCAGTAATCCGAACACCGGGGAGCTGTTTTTT
TRBV30,TRBD2,NA,TRBJ2-7,CASGQLAGDEQYF,TGTGCCTCCGGCCAACTAGCGGGAGACGAGCAGTACTTC
TRBV30,TRBD1,NA,TRBJ1-1,CAWSGAGGKAFF,TGTGCCTGGAGTGGAGCAGGGGGAAAAGCTTTCTTT
TRBV7-2,NA,NA,TRBJ2-3,CASSVGADTQYF,TGTGCCAGCAGTGTGGGGGCAGATACGCAGTATTTT
TRBV5-1,TRBD1,NA,TRBJ2-2,CASSGGQFANTGELFF,TGCGCCAGCAGCGGGGGACAGTTCGCGAACACCGGGGAGCTGTTTTTT
TRBV5-1,NA,NA,TRBJ1-3,CASSTDRDTIYF,TGCGCCAGCAGCACGGACAGAGACACCATATATTTT
TRBV5-5,NA,few,TRBJ2-7,CASRVGHAYSYEQYF,TGTGCCAGCAGAGTTGGACACGCTTACTCCTACGAGCAGTACTTC
TRBV7-8,NA,few,TRBJ2-7,CASSMGGESRQYF,TGTGCCAGCAGCATGGGGGGCGAGAGTCGGCAGTACTTC
TRBV18,NA,many,TRBJ1-2,CASSPPTLDGYTF,TGTGCCAGCTCACCACCGACGTTGGATGGCTACACCTTC
TRBV7-9,NA,NA,TRBJ2-7,CASSERTPEQYF,TGTGCCAGTAGCGAGAGGACACCCGAGCAGTACTTC
TRBV6-1,TRBD1,few,TRBJ1-1,CASHSTGAHTEAFF,TGTGCCAGTCACAGTACAGGGGCGCACACTGAAGCTTTCTTT
TRBV9,NA,NA,TRBJ2-7,CASSSGASEQYF,TGTGCCAGCAGCTCCGGAGCCTCCGAGCAGTACTTC
TRBV28,TRBD2,many,TRBJ2-7,CASLLRGTSGSSRYEQYF,TGTGCCAGCCTCCTTCGGGGGACTAGCGGGAGTAGTAGGTACGAGCAGTACTTC
TRBV5-1,TRBD2,NA,TRBJ2-3,CASSPGLAGSSDTQYF,TGCGCCAGCAGCCCGGGACTAGCGGGGTCTTCAGATACGCAGTATTTT
TRBV9,TRBD2,many,TRBJ2-5,CASSPSGLAGDGETQYF,TGTGCCAGCAGCCCGTCAGGACTAGCGGGAGATGGAGAGACCCAGTACTTC
TRBV7-9,TRBD2,few,TRBJ2-2,CASSSAGTSGNTGELFF,TGTGCCAGCAGCTCGGCCGGGACTAGCGGGAACACCGGGGAGCTGTTTTTT
TRBV29-1,NA,many,TRBJ1-1,CSVLQGNTEAFF,TGCAGCGTTCTACAGGGGAACACTGAAGCTTTCTTT